This is a list of T cell receptor beta chains from one sample in a study of blood T cell repertoires in COVID-19. Here immunoSEQ multiplex PCR was the method, and the copy in TCRdb shows in-frame clones only, minus some. Of hundreds of thousands of clones in the sample, approximately 87% are singletons; the top ten hold about 8%. Sequencing input: peripheral blood. The receptors come from a woman in her 50s who had recovered from COVID-19. The CDR3 runs from the conserved cysteine through the conserved F or W. The order of the fields is V gene, clone size, D gene, CDR3 length, J gene, CDR3 protein, CDR3 DNA. D genes are given only for firm matches. Size is stated for part of the rows, as once, few or many counts, or as a class when the clone is expanded.

v_call: TRBV10-2; clone_size: NA; d_call: NA; cdr3_length: 13; j_call: TRBJ2-3; cdr3_aa: CASSDRSPDTQYF; cdr3_nt: TGCGCCAGCAGCGATAGGAGCCCAGATACGCAGTATTTT
v_call: TRBV6-2/TRBV6-3; clone_size: NA; d_call: TRBD1; cdr3_length: 14; j_call: TRBJ2-7; cdr3_aa: CASSRTGGSYEQYF; cdr3_nt: TGTGCCAGCAGTCGGACAGGGGGATCCTACGAGCAGTACTTC
v_call: TRBV7-6; clone_size: NA; d_call: NA; cdr3_length: 18; j_call: TRBJ2-7; cdr3_aa: CASSPAPRPGSGLYEQYF; cdr3_nt: TGTGCCAGCAGCCCAGCCCCCCGGCCCGGGTCCGGCCTCTACGAGCAGTACTTC
v_call: TRBV9; clone_size: NA; d_call: TRBD1; cdr3_length: 13; j_call: TRBJ1-1; cdr3_aa: CASSLGTGGEAFF; cdr3_nt: TGTGCCAGCAGCCTCGGGACAGGGGGCGAAGCTTTCTTT
v_call: TRBV5-1; clone_size: NA; d_call: NA; cdr3_length: 14; j_call: TRBJ1-2; cdr3_aa: CASSLEQGSYGYTF; cdr3_nt: TGCGCCAGCAGCTTGGAGCAGGGTAGCTATGGCTACACCTTC
v_call: TRBV28; clone_size: NA; d_call: NA; cdr3_length: 18; j_call: TRBJ1-5; cdr3_aa: CASSLFYSGRGKNQPQHF; cdr3_nt: TGTGCCAGCAGTTTATTTTATTCGGGCAGGGGAAAGAATCAGCCCCAGCATTTT
v_call: TRBV27; clone_size: NA; d_call: NA; cdr3_length: 15; j_call: TRBJ2-3; cdr3_aa: CASSLQGTGTDTQYF; cdr3_nt: TGTGCCAGCAGTTTACAGGGAACGGGCACAGATACGCAGTATTTT
v_call: TRBV28; clone_size: NA; d_call: TRBD1; cdr3_length: 15; j_call: TRBJ2-3; cdr3_aa: CASSWGQGVPDTQYF; cdr3_nt: TGTGCCAGCAGTTGGGGACAGGGGGTCCCAGATACGCAGTATTTT
v_call: TRBV7-7; clone_size: once; d_call: NA; cdr3_length: 14; j_call: TRBJ2-5; cdr3_aa: CASSLFGGQETQYF; cdr3_nt: TGTGCTAGCAGCTTATTCGGGGGCCAAGAGACCCAGTACTTC
v_call: TRBV30; clone_size: NA; d_call: NA; cdr3_length: 15; j_call: TRBJ1-6; cdr3_aa: CAWSPGLGINSPLHF; cdr3_nt: TGTGCCTGGAGCCCTGGGCTCGGGATCAATTCACCCCTCCACTTT
v_call: TRBV28; clone_size: NA; d_call: TRBD1; cdr3_length: 15; j_call: TRBJ2-2; cdr3_aa: CASKYRGRGTGELFF; cdr3_nt: TGTGCCAGCAAATACAGGGGGCGCGGCACCGGGGAGCTGTTTTTT
v_call: TRBV6-2/TRBV6-3; clone_size: NA; d_call: NA; cdr3_length: 16; j_call: TRBJ2-7; cdr3_aa: CASSYSIGRLQHEQYF; cdr3_nt: TGTGCCAGCAGTTACTCAATTGGTAGACTACAGCACGAGCAGTACTTC
v_call: TRBV7-2; clone_size: NA; d_call: NA; cdr3_length: 13; j_call: TRBJ1-4; cdr3_aa: CASSPGLEEKLFF; cdr3_nt: TGTGCCAGCAGCCCAGGACTCGAGGAAAAACTGTTTTTT
v_call: TRBV4-3; clone_size: NA; d_call: NA; cdr3_length: 16; j_call: TRBJ1-4; cdr3_aa: CASSQDLVRKNEKLFF; cdr3_nt: TGCGCCAGCAGCCAAGATTTAGTGCGGAAGAATGAAAAACTGTTTTTT
v_call: TRBV29-1; clone_size: NA; d_call: NA; cdr3_length: 12; j_call: TRBJ2-5; cdr3_aa: CSVSEAQETQYF; cdr3_nt: TGCAGCGTTTCTGAGGCACAAGAGACCCAGTACTTC
v_call: TRBV10-1; clone_size: NA; d_call: NA; cdr3_length: 13; j_call: TRBJ2-2; cdr3_aa: CASSPVRGGELFF; cdr3_nt: TGCGCCAGCAGTCCAGTCAGAGGGGGGGAGCTGTTTTTT
v_call: TRBV7-2; clone_size: once; d_call: NA; cdr3_length: 15; j_call: TRBJ2-7; cdr3_aa: CASSFGTLPSYEQYF; cdr3_nt: TGTGCCAGCAGTTTCGGGACTCTTCCCTCCTACGAGCAGTACTTC